The present TCR beta chain was sequenced within a study of siplizumab effects on memory and regulatory T cells. Trimming pared 2 bases from V and 0 bases from J, leaving 29 bases between. CDR3 length: 21 amino acids. Germline V CDR1 and CDR2: MRHNA, SNTAGT. Per-sample assaying covered roughly 93,000 TCR templates. Some clones are missing from TCRdb's copy, which holds only in-frame ones; the method was immunoSEQ multiplex PCR. The data contain approximately 84,000 clones, around 93% of them singletons. Details on this clone: Its antigen remains unidentified.

Study-wide points: Suppressive activity of Tregs proliferating in siplizumab cultures remained unconfirmed. In the presence of siplizumab, alloreactive sequences traceable to unstimulated CD4+ memory cells were significantly reduced.

The sample comprised CD8+ T cells sorted from blood. This TCR was recovered from a human donor in good health. V is TRBV6-4 and J is TRBJ2-7, with D tentatively TRBD2 (6 bases). The CDR3 loop is CASSDGGFIACWSGYSYEQYF. The CDR3 DNA sequence: TGTGCCAGCAGTGACGGGGGGTTTATTGCGTGTTGGAGCGGGTACTCCTACGAGCAGTACTTC.